Following are 19 T cell receptor beta chains from one sample sequenced in a study of beta chain features in type 1 diabetes (dated by TCRdb to 2017 to 2018). The library was generated by the immunoSEQ multiplex PCR assay. All of the isolated RNA was reverse transcribed with the High Capacity cDNA Reverse Transcription Kit, so expressed TCRB transcripts were sequenced. The table comes from immuneACCESS by way of TCRdb, which keeps in-frame sequences with V and J called. Part of the clones is missing from these tables; in studies checked, under half for an unresolved V gene and the rest for unknown reasons. The sample table contains a few hundred thousand clones; only one count was recorded for around 9.6% of them. Jointly, the top ten make up approximately 0.03% of the sample. Material: naive CD4+ T cells from blood. The sample's cell subset or site, from its label and the paper: true naive CD4+ T cells. The receptors originated from a young woman in good health.

The chain recombines TRBV28 with TRBJ2-4; possible D gene TRBD2, 5 bases. The CDR3 spans 13 residues. Trimming removed 5 bases from V and 8 bases from J, with 13 bases in between. CDR1 and CDR2 (germline): MDHEN, SYDVKM. CDR3 bases: TGTGCCAGCAGTGCGGGCAGGATAGACATTCAGTACTTC. It codes for CASSAGRIDIQYF.

In this sample, this clone turned up a few times. The rearrangement uses TRBV7-2 and TRBJ2-5; D perhaps matches TRBD1 (6 bases). Trimming removed 7 bases from V and 14 bases from J, with 23 bases in between. Germline V CDR1 and CDR2: SGHTA, FQGNSA. The CDR3 runs to 13 residues. The CDR3 DNA reads as TGTGCCAGCACCCTAAAATTGGGGGCTCCCTCCTACTTC. It yields the protein CASTLKLGAPSYF.

The chain carries TRBV5-1 and TRBJ1-4; 11 bases match TRBD1. Germline CDR1 and CDR2: SGHRS and YFSETQ. Losses at the gene ends were 5 bases for V and 8 bases for J; bases not matched to a gene: 5. CDR3 length equals 14 residues. In DNA form, the CDR3 reads TGCGCCAGCAGTGCCGGGACAGGGGGAGAAAAACTGTTTTTT. The encoded protein is CASSAGTGGEKLFF.

At least ten counts were recorded for this clone. V and J are TRBV23-1 and TRBJ2-1; no clear D gene. TRBV23-1 is annotated as an ORF whose role is uncertain. V was shortened by 5 bases and J by 7 bases, with 12 bases between the two germline ends. CDR3 size: 13 residues. CDR3 protein: CASSSRPGNEQFF. In DNA, the CDR3 is TGCGCCAGCAGTTCCCGGCCCGGGAATGAGCAGTTCTTC.

This clone was observed at least ten times. The chain uses TRBV7-9 and TRBJ1-1; D might be TRBD1 (6 bases). The CDR3 length is 14 residues. The germline CDR1 and CDR2 sequences are SEHNR and FQNEAQ (reference sequence). With 2 bases removed from V and 5 bases from J, the gap between germline ends came to 12 bases. CDR3: CASSLSEGGTEAFF. The CDR3 DNA reads as TGTGCCAGCAGCTTAAGTGAAGGGGGTACTGAAGCTTTCTTT.

This clone showed up just a few times. The V and J genes are TRBV30 and TRBJ1-1; D is ambiguous. CDR1 is GTSNPN and CDR2 is SVGIG in the germline V gene (reference sequence). The CDR3 has 10 residues. Trimming removed 1 base from V and 8 bases from J, with 5 bases in between. The CDR3: CAWSGQEAFF. CDR3 sequence (DNA): TGTGCCTGGAGTGGGCAGGAAGCTTTCTTT.

This clone has only a few counts. Other nucleotide sequences in the sample specify the same CDR3. In nucleotides, the CDR3 is TGTGCCAGCAGCTTAGCGGGAGGAACAGATACGCAGTATTTT. This codes for CASSLAGGTDTQYF. The rearrangement links TRBV7-9 to TRBJ2-3, with TRBD2 as a possible D gene (6 bases). The CDR3 covers 14 residues. Looked up from germline, CDR1 is SEHNR and CDR2 is FQNEAQ (reference sequence). V was shortened by 0 bases and J by 3 bases, with 7 bases between the two germline ends.

This clone was counted only a few times. The genes are TRBV6-1 and TRBJ2-3; 10 nucleotides match TRBD2. This CDR3 has 17 residues. The V and J ends lost 6 bases and 4 bases, in that order; junction bases with no gene match: 13. Germline assignment: CDR1 MNHNS and CDR2 SASEGT. Here the CDR3 DNA reads TGTGCCAGCAGGGAAACCCTAGCGGGAGTCGGCGCAGATACGCAGTATTTT. Protein product: CASRETLAGVGADTQYF.

The chain employs TRBV5-4 and TRBJ2-7; D possibly corresponds to TRBD2 (5 bases). The CDR3 is 14 amino acids. Germline CDR1 is SGHNT and CDR2 is YYREEE (reference sequence). V was shortened by 4 bases and J by 5 bases, with 16 bases between the two germline ends. CDR3 amino acids: CASSTGNSLHEQYF. The CDR3 coding sequence is TGTGCCAGCAGCACCGGGAACAGTCTCCACGAGCAGTACTTC.

The chain carries TRBV6-6 and TRBJ2-1, with TRBD2 identical over 7 bases. Germline CDR1 and CDR2: MNHNY and SVGAGI (reference sequence). Trimming removed 5 bases from V and 3 bases from J; junction bases left unmatched: 7. The CDR3 is 15 residues long. The CDR3 is CASSMLERGYNEQFF. In DNA form, the CDR3 reads TGTGCCAGCAGTATGTTGGAGCGGGGCTACAATGAGCAGTTCTTC.

The chain uses TRBV27 and TRBJ2-5, with 9 bases aligning to TRBD1. This CDR3 spans 14 amino acids. With 1 base clipped from V and 9 bases from J, the junction kept 6 bases outside the gene matches. The germline gives CDR1 MNHEY, CDR2 SMNVEV (reference sequence). The CDR3 nucleotides read TGTGCCAGCAGTTTATTTACAGGGGGCGGCTCCCAGTACTTC. Encoded protein: CASSLFTGGGSQYF.

This clone occurred many times. The chain's CDR3 is CASSADSEETQYF. CDR3 nucleotide sequence: TGTGCCAGCAGCGCGGACAGCGAAGAGACCCAGTACTTC. The chain carries TRBV2 and TRBJ2-5, with D perhaps matching TRBD1 (6 bases). Germline values: CDR1 SNHLY, CDR2 FYNNEI. Deletions cut 6 bases from V and 3 bases from J, with 11 bases between. The CDR3 spans 13 residues. The full variable domain, rest sourced from reference TRBV2 and TRBJ2-5, is EPEVTQTPSHQVTQMGQEVILRCVPISNHLYFYWYRQILGQKVEFLVSFYNNEISEKSEIFDDQFSVERPDGSNFTLKIRSTKLEDSAMYFCASSADSEETQYFGPGTRLLVL.

This chain connects TRBV10-3 to TRBJ1-4, with D unresolved. The CDR3 runs 13 residues. V lost 8 bases to trimming and J lost 4 bases, with 11 bases between them. Germline V gene lookup returns CDR1 ENHRY and CDR2 SYGVKD. CDR3 bases: TGTGCCATCGGTAACGGTTTTAATGAAAAACTGTTTTTT. Amino acids: CAIGNGFNEKLFF.

The sample holds a few counts of this clone. This chain uses TRBV5-1 with TRBJ2-3, with D possibly matching TRBD2 (5 bases). CDR1 is SGHRS and CDR2 is YFSETQ in the germline V gene. Between the trimmed V and J ends, which lost 2 bases and 5 bases, there was a span of 9 bases. The CDR3 covers 13 residues. The CDR3 loop reads CASSFNEGDTQYF. CDR3 nucleotide sequence: TGCGCCAGCAGCTTCAACGAGGGAGATACGCAGTATTTT.

This clone was observed a few times. The chain uses TRBV9 and TRBJ2-2; D unresolved. Germline CDR1 reads SGDLS; CDR2 reads YYNGEE. The CDR3 length is 14 residues. Trimming cost V 2 bases and J 2 bases, with 7 bases left between them. The CDR3 DNA follows: TGTGCCAGCAGCGTGGCCGATAACACCGGGGAGCTGTTTTTT. Translation gives CASSVADNTGELFF.

This clone was seen a handful of times. J is TRBJ2-3 and V is TRBV7-9; tentative D call: TRBD1 (6 bases). This CDR3 is built from 14 residues. V lost 1 base and J 8 bases, leaving 13 bases between the germline ends. Germline-derived CDR1 and CDR2 are SEHNR and FQNEAQ (reference sequence). For the CDR3, the DNA is TGTGCCAGCAGCTTAGGGACAGTGACTGGTACGCAGTATTTT. Its translation: CASSLGTVTGTQYF.

The V and J genes are TRBV5-1 and TRBJ1-6; no definite D call. This CDR3 is 16 amino acids long. Germline assignment: CDR1 SGHRS and CDR2 YFSETQ. V shed 4 bases and J shed 7 bases, with 18 bases lying between them. Written as DNA, the CDR3 is TGCGCCAGCAGCCCCGGACTCTGGTCGGAGAATTCACCCCTCCACTTT. It codes for CASSPGLWSENSPLHF.

This clone was observed a few times. The V call is TRBV5-1, the J call TRBJ1-1; D unresolved. This CDR3 has 13 amino acids. V gave up 3 bases and J gave up 6 bases, with 12 bases separating them. Looked up from germline, CDR1 is SGHRS and CDR2 is YFSETQ. This chain's CDR3 is CASSSSYGAEAFF. The DNA for the CDR3 is TGCGCCAGCAGCTCTTCTTATGGAGCTGAAGCTTTCTTT.

The chain recombines TRBV7-9 with TRBJ2-4; TRBD2 matches at 7 bases. CDR1 and CDR2 from the germline V gene are SEHNR and FQNEAQ (reference sequence). The CDR3 runs to 15 residues. Losses at the gene ends were 5 bases for V and 6 bases for J; bases not matched to a gene: 10. CDR3 in amino acids: CASSHSSGLRNIQYF. CDR3 nucleotides: TGTGCCAGCAGCCACTCTAGCGGCCTAAGAAACATTCAGTACTTC.